The 25 T cell receptor beta chains given below trace back to one sample, sequenced in a study of blood T cell repertoires in COVID-19. Produced via immunoSEQ multiplex PCR; TCRdb's table is partial and in-frame only. This table has about 50,000 clones, approximately 82% appearing once. Sequencing input: peripheral blood. Receptor source: a woman older than 75 with acute or convalescent COVID-19.

The CDR3 coding sequence is TGTGCCAGCAGTGTGGGACTAGCGGGGGGAAACACAGATACGCAGTATTTT. This translates into CASSVGLAGGNTDTQYF. The genes are TRBV6-1 and TRBJ2-3, with 15 bases aligning to TRBD2. Germline V gene data show CDR1 as MNHNS and CDR2 as SASEGT. This CDR3 has 17 amino acids. Trimming took 4 bases from V and 2 from J; bases not matched to a gene: 4.

This chain uses TRBV6-5 with TRBJ2-5, with TRBD1 identical over 7 bases. This CDR3 is 13 amino acids long. J was trimmed by 4 bases and V by 2 bases; bases with no gene match: 1. CDR1 is MNHEY, CDR2 SVGAGI, per germline. In DNA form, the CDR3 reads TGTGCCAGCAGTTACGCAGGGGGAGAGACCCAGTACTTC. Translation gives CASSYAGGETQYF.

This chain joins TRBV5-1 and TRBJ1-1; tentatively, D is TRBD1 (6 bases). Deletions cut 4 bases from V and 11 bases from J, with 15 bases between. CDR3 length: 12 amino acids. The germline gives CDR1 SGHRS, CDR2 YFSETQ. As DNA, the CDR3 is TGCGCCAGCAGCGTATCAGGGGTTTGGGCTTTCTTT. Its protein is CASSVSGVWAFF.

The chain has TRBV9 and TRBJ1-4; 9 bases are a match to TRBD1. The CDR3 length is 16 residues. J was trimmed by 8 bases and V by 3 bases; bases with no gene match: 11. Germline CDR1 and CDR2: SGDLS and YYNGEE. Here the CDR3 reads CASSGRQQGAVEKLFF. CDR3 DNA sequence: TGTGCCAGCAGCGGGAGGCAACAGGGGGCGGTAGAAAAACTGTTTTTT.

V and J are TRBV7-8 and TRBJ1-1; 8 nucleotides align to TRBD1. The germline gives CDR1 SGHVS, CDR2 FQNEAQ. J gave up 0 bases and V 4 bases, and 4 bases lay outside the gene matches. The CDR3 contains 15 residues. CDR3 in DNA: TGTGCCAGCAGCTCCCGACAGGGGATGAACACTGAAGCTTTCTTT. Protein sequence: CASSSRQGMNTEAFF.

The CDR3 is CASSSWTGEETQYF. In DNA form, the CDR3 reads TGTGCCAGCAGCTCTTGGACAGGGGAAGAGACCCAGTACTTC. The chain has TRBV7-9 and TRBJ2-5; TRBD1 aligns across 9 bases. Germline-derived CDR1 and CDR2 are SEHNR and FQNEAQ (reference sequence). The CDR3 is 14 amino acids. V lost 4 bases to trimming and J lost 3 bases; unmatched junction nucleotides: 3.

This clone was picked up a small number of times. The rearrangement links TRBV2 to TRBJ2-6; possibly TRBD1 for D (5 bases). The CDR3 contains 15 residues. The germline V gene has CDR1 SNHLY and CDR2 FYNNEI. Between the trimmed V and J ends, which lost 3 bases and 3 bases, there was a span of 9 bases. The CDR3 region has the DNA TGTGCCAGCAGTGAGCAGGGCGTTGGGGCCAACGTCCTGACTTTC. It specifies CASSEQGVGANVLTF.

In DNA form, the CDR3 reads TGTGCCAGCAGTACCGGGACATCAAACGAGCAGTACTTC. Residues: CASSTGTSNEQYF. The chain uses TRBV6-2 or TRBV6-3 and TRBJ2-7, with D possibly TRBD1 on 6 matching bases. CDR1 and CDR2 (germline): MNHEY, SVGEGT. The V end lost 5 bases, the J end lost 5 bases, and 13 bases lay between the germline ends. The length of the CDR3 is 13 residues.

The chain is built from TRBV12-5 and TRBJ1-3, with a tentative D call TRBD1 (5 bases). Germline-derived CDR1 and CDR2 are LGHNT and FRNRAP. The V end was cut by 11 bases, the J end by 9 bases, with 23 bases between. The CDR3 is made up of 14 amino acids. CDR3 in amino acids: CAGGVGQATGTIYF. As DNA, the CDR3 is TGTGCTGGGGGGGTGGGCCAGGCAACCGGCACCATATATTTT.

The J gene is TRBJ2-7, the V gene TRBV21-1; TRBD1, the table's D call, was not compared with the DNA. TRBV21-1 is an annotated pseudogene. The CDR3 totals 14 residues. CDR3 in amino acids: CASQGYEGSYEQYF. DNA of the CDR3: TGTGCCAGCCAGGGGTATGAGGGTTCCTACGAGCAGTACTTC.

This chain uses TRBV5-1 with TRBJ1-6; D may be TRBD1 (6 bases). Germline assignment: CDR1 SGHRS and CDR2 YFSETQ. V lost 7 bases to trimming and J lost 7 bases, with 24 bases between them. This CDR3 is built from 17 residues. CDR3 in amino acids: CASRPESPWTENSPLHF. In DNA form, the CDR3 reads TGCGCCAGCCGGCCGGAATCACCCTGGACAGAAAATTCACCCCTCCACTTT.

The chain uses TRBV6-6 and TRBJ2-7, with 8 positions matching TRBD1. Trimming took 6 bases from V and 2 from J; bases not matched to a gene: 3. There are 13 residues in the CDR3. CDR1 and CDR2 from the germline V gene are MNHNY and SVGAGI (reference sequence). In DNA form, the CDR3 reads TGTGCCAGCAGCAGGGGGCCCACCTACGAGCAGTACTTC. This codes for CASSRGPTYEQYF.

The chain combines TRBV9 with TRBJ2-3; 14 nucleotides match TRBD2. Per germline, CDR1 SGDLS and CDR2 YYNGEE. CDR3 length: 18 amino acids. Unmatched junction bases numbered 6, after V lost 3 bases and J lost 0 bases. The CDR3 here is CASSGTSGGTPSTDTQYF. The CDR3 region has the DNA TGTGCCAGCAGCGGGACTAGCGGGGGGACCCCTAGCACAGATACGCAGTATTTT.

V gene TRBV10-3 combines with J gene TRBJ2-7; 7 positions agree with TRBD2. Germline V CDR1 and CDR2: ENHRY, SYGVKD. The ends lost 9 bases at V and 1 base at J; junction bases unmatched: 9. The CDR3 has 14 residues. This CDR3 is CAIASGLSSYEQYF. DNA for the CDR3: TGTGCCATTGCCTCGGGACTATCTTCCTACGAGCAGTACTTC.

The rearrangement uses TRBV7-3 and TRBJ2-3; 9 nucleotides agree with TRBD1. This CDR3 is 14 amino acids long. V was pared by 5 bases and J by 3 bases, with 3 bases of the junction left unmatched. Germline assignment: CDR1 SGHTA and CDR2 FQGTGA. For the CDR3, the DNA is TGTGCCAGCAGCATGGACAGGGGAACAGATACGCAGTATTTT. It is translated as CASSMDRGTDTQYF.

The rearrangement joins TRBV5-4 to TRBJ2-7; 7 bases fit TRBD1. Germline CDR1 is SGHNT and CDR2 is YYREEE (reference sequence). Trimming took 4 bases from V and 7 from J; bases not matched to a gene: 11. This CDR3 region has 14 residues. CDR3 nucleotides: TGTGCCAGCAGCCCAGACAGGGCGCTGCTGGAGCAGTACTTC. Translation: CASSPDRALLEQYF.

The chain carries TRBV11-2 and TRBJ1-2; TRBD1 is a possible D gene (6 bases). Germline V gives CDR1 SGHAT, CDR2 FQNNGV. The CDR3 has 13 residues. The V and J ends lost 1 base and 3 bases respectively, with 6 bases between them. CDR3 loop: CASSLGTDYGYTF. The DNA of the CDR3 is TGTGCCAGCAGCTTAGGGACAGACTATGGCTACACCTTC.

The rearrangement links TRBV11-2 to TRBJ1-3, with D maybe TRBD1 (6 bases). The germline V and J ends were trimmed by 3 bases and 7 bases, with 10 bases remaining between them. This CDR3 spans 13 amino acids. CDR1 is SGHAT, CDR2 FQNNGV, per germline. DNA for the CDR3: TGTGCCAGCAGCTTTGATACAGGGAACACCATATATTTT. Encoded protein: CASSFDTGNTIYF.

The chain carries TRBV7-8 and TRBJ2-3; D not certain. The CDR3 spans 16 residues. Trimming pared 1 base from V and 2 bases from J, leaving 13 bases between. Germline V lookup: CDR1 SGHVS, CDR2 FQNEAQ. CDR3 protein: CASSLVSGAPTDTQYF. The CDR3 DNA is TGTGCCAGCAGCTTAGTATCAGGCGCCCCCACAGATACGCAGTATTTT.

The gene calls are TRBV6-6 and TRBJ2-1, with 8 nucleotides matching TRBD2. Germline CDR1 and CDR2: MNHNY and SVGAGI (reference sequence). The CDR3 runs to 14 residues. The trim removed 2 bases at V and 5 bases at J, leaving 2 bases unmatched. CDR3 amino acids: CASSYGTSNNEQFF. The CDR3 nucleotides read TGTGCCAGCAGTTACGGGACTAGTAACAATGAGCAGTTCTTC.

The chain joins TRBV6-5 to TRBJ1-1; 7 bases agree with TRBD1. This CDR3 region has 14 residues. The ends lost 6 bases at V and 3 bases at J; junction bases unmatched: 7. Germline V gene data show CDR1 as MNHEY and CDR2 as SVGAGI. CDR3 protein: CASSETGSDTEAFF. For the CDR3, the DNA is TGTGCCAGCAGCGAGACAGGGTCGGACACTGAAGCTTTCTTT.

The chain links TRBV10-2 to TRBJ1-6, with TRBD1 matching 7 bases. The J segment lost 9 bases and the V segment lost 5 bases, leaving 7 bases of the junction unmatched. In germline, CDR1 is WSHSY, CDR2 SAAADI. The CDR3 is 14 residues long. The DNA of the CDR3 is TGCGCCAGCAGTCAATCAGGGGGAAGTTCACCCCTCCACTTT. This encodes CASSQSGGSSPLHF.

This chain links TRBV19 with TRBJ2-6, with unresolved D. V lost 7 bases and J 0 bases, leaving 7 bases between the germline ends. This CDR3 spans 14 amino acids. Germline-derived CDR1 and CDR2 are LNHDA and SQIVND (reference sequence). This chain's CDR3 is CASTPGSGANVLTF. CDR3 bases: TGTGCCAGTACCCCAGGCTCTGGGGCCAACGTCCTGACTTTC.

The CDR3 protein is CASSAGGSNQPQHF. The CDR3 DNA follows: TGTGCCAGCAGTGCGGGAGGTAGCAATCAGCCCCAGCATTTT. The genes are TRBV7-9 and TRBJ1-5; no clear D. V lost 6 bases to trimming and J lost 0 bases, with 9 bases between them. Looked up from germline, CDR1 is SEHNR and CDR2 is FQNEAQ (reference sequence). This CDR3 is 14 amino acids long.

This clone was recorded a few times. The chain combines TRBV29-1 with TRBJ2-4; 12 nucleotides align to TRBD1. This CDR3 region has 14 residues. Germline V gene lookup returns CDR1 SQVTM and CDR2 ANQGSEA. J was trimmed by 8 bases and V by 6 bases; bases with no gene match: 8. The CDR3 DNA follows: TGCAGCGTATTCCGGGACAGGGGGCCGGACATTCAGTACTTC. Its translation: CSVFRDRGPDIQYF.